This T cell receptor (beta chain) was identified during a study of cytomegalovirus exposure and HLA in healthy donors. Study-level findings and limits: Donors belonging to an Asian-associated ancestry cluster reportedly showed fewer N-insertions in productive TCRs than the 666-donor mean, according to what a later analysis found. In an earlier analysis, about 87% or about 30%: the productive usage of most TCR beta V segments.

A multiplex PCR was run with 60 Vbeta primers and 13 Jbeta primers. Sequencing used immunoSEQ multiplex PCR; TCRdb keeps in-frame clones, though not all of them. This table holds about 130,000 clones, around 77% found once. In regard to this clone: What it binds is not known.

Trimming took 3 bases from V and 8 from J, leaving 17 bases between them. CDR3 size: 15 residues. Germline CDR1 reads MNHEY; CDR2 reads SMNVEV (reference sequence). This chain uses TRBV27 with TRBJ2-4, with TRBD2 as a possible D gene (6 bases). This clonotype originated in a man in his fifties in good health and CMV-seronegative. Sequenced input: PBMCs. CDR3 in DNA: TGTGCCAGCAGTTTTAACCCCGGGGGTCGGGACATTCAGTACTTC. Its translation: CASSFNPGGRDIQYF.